This T cell receptor (beta chain) comes out of a study of shared clonotypes between healthy human individuals. Overall study: Per donor, CD8 memory used one plate, CD8 naive used two, CD4 memory used three and CD4 naive used three.

The V and J ends lost 2 bases and 3 bases respectively, with 23 bases between them. Germline loops: CDR1 LNHDA, CDR2 SQIVND (reference sequence). The CDR3 runs to 19 residues. This clone was counted a single time. Sequencing was performed with immunoSEQ multiplex PCR; in TCRdb, only in-frame clones are kept and a portion is missing. This sample carries more than 550,000 clones, 80% to 95% of them seen once, and the ten largest clones take about a third. This clonotype was obtained from a man aged 18 to 30 in good health. Some clones in this sample may be carry-over from other donors' samples. This sequence joins TRBV19 and TRBJ1-5; tentative D call: TRBD1 (5 bases). Sequenced: memory CD8+ T cells from PBMCs. Described subset: CD45RO+ cells pooled with CCR7-negative TemRA cells. The CDR3: CASSITLGPSGDLNQPQHF. DNA of the CDR3: TGTGCCAGTAGTATAACGTTAGGGCCCAGCGGGGACCTCAATCAGCCCCAGCATTTT.